These 29 T cell receptor beta chains originate from one sample sequenced in a study of shared T cell receptors in the human thymus. Produced via immunoSEQ multiplex PCR; TCRdb's table is partial and in-frame only. The sample consists of almost 550,000 clones, roughly 74% of them appearing once. The data also belong to a second study, concerning human thymus T cells.

The sequenced sample was thymocytes. Source of these receptors: a boy younger than two with a congenital heart defect.

The V gene is TRBV29-1, the J gene TRBJ1-1, with a weak D call TRBD1 (6 bases). V was trimmed by 4 bases and J by 0 bases, leaving 9 bases between them. The CDR3 runs to 13 residues. Per germline, CDR1 SQVTM and CDR2 ANQGSEA. Written as DNA, the CDR3 is TGCAGCGTTGGCAGGGGTATGAACACTGAAGCTTTCTTT. This sequence encodes CSVGRGMNTEAFF.

This chain links TRBV19 with TRBJ1-3, with 7 bases that match TRBD1. This CDR3 has 18 residues. Germline CDR1 and CDR2: LNHDA and SQIVND (reference sequence). The junction had 14 bases not matched to a gene; V was cut back by 6 bases and J by 0 bases. The CDR3 loop is CASSSGQRTLFSGNTIYF. In DNA, the CDR3 is TGTGCCAGTAGCTCGGGACAGCGAACCCTCTTCTCTGGAAACACCATATATTTT. The complete variable domain, with remaining parts taken from reference TRBV19 and TRBJ1-3, reads DGGITQSPKYLFRKEGQNVTLSCEQNLNHDAMYWYRQDPGQGLRLIYYSQIVNDFQKGDIAEGYSVSREKKESFPLTVTSAQKNPTAFYLCASSSGQRTLFSGNTIYFGEGSWLTVV.

V is TRBV15 and J is TRBJ2-3; no firm D call. The V end was cut by 1 base, the J end by 6 bases, with 23 bases between. CDR3 size: 18 residues. Germline loops: CDR1 LNHNV, CDR2 YYDKDF (reference sequence). CDR3 sequence (DNA): TGTGCCACCAGCAGAGTAGGTGCGATTAGCTTGGCGGCGGATACGCAGTATTTT. Amino acids: CATSRVGAISLAADTQYF.

The chain recombines TRBV7-9 with TRBJ1-5, with 10 bases identical to TRBD1. From germline, CDR1 is SEHNR and CDR2 FQNEAQ (reference sequence). Trimming took 7 bases from V and 1 from J; bases not matched to a gene: 10. The CDR3 sequence is 17 residues long. CDR3 nucleotides: TGTGCCAGCACCAAGGGGACAGGGGTAAAGAGCAATCAGCCCCAGCATTTT. This gives the protein CASTKGTGVKSNQPQHF.

This clone is a singleton in its sample. One end of the junction fails to match germline, which may point to a read error. CDR3 protein: CASSLASGDYYEQYF. The CDR3 DNA sequence: TGTGCCAGCAGCCTAGCCTCGGGGGACTACTACGAGCAGTACTTC. V gene TRBV7-9 combines with J gene TRBJ2-7, with 7 positions matching TRBD2. The germline gives CDR1 SEHNR, CDR2 FQNEAQ (reference sequence). The CDR3 length is 15 residues.

The J gene is TRBJ2-7, the V gene TRBV9, with D possibly being TRBD2 (5 bases). The CDR3 runs 14 residues. V lost 0 bases to trimming and J lost 2 bases, with 9 bases between them. Germline V CDR1 and CDR2: SGDLS, YYNGEE. The CDR3 DNA reads as TGTGCCAGCAGCGTAGATTCTAGCACCTACGAGCAGTACTTC. As protein: CASSVDSSTYEQYF.

The chain couples TRBV30 to TRBJ1-4; D is undetermined. V lost 2 bases and J 5 bases, leaving 24 bases between the germline ends. There are 18 residues in the CDR3. Germline CDR1 and CDR2: GTSNPN and SVGIG (reference sequence). CDR3 sequence: CAWSPTNAYAARNEKLFF. The CDR3 nucleotides read TGTGCCTGGAGTCCCACCAACGCGTATGCGGCCCGAAATGAAAAACTGTTTTTT.

The J gene is TRBJ2-7, the V gene TRBV28, with D uncertain. The CDR3 is 14 amino acids. Trimming pared 4 bases from V and 0 bases from J, leaving 10 bases between. Germline lookup yields CDR1 MDHEN and CDR2 SYDVKM. DNA for the CDR3: TGTGCCAGCAGTTCTAAGACACCCTCCTACGAGCAGTACTTC. Its translation: CASSSKTPSYEQYF.

This clone was counted between two and nine times. The chain is built from TRBV29-1 and TRBJ1-1; D call uncertain. Germline V lookup: CDR1 SQVTM, CDR2 ANQGSEA. This CDR3 is 17 amino acids long. Trimming removed 6 bases from V and 3 bases from J, with 26 bases in between. CDR3 nucleotide sequence: TGCAGCGTGACGCAGGCTCACTCACTCCCAAAGGACACTGAAGCTTTCTTT. Protein product: CSVTQAHSLPKDTEAFF.

The V and J genes are TRBV18 and TRBJ2-5; D gene ambiguous. In germline, CDR1 is KGHSH, CDR2 LQKENI. The CDR3 consists of 15 residues. The germline V and J ends were trimmed by 3 bases and 3 bases, with 14 bases remaining between them. In nucleotides, the CDR3 is TGTGCCAGCTCACCCTTTATCCAGGCAGAAGAGACCCAGTACTTC. The encoded protein is CASSPFIQAEETQYF.

J is TRBJ2-3 and V is TRBV11-2, with D tentatively TRBD2 (6 bases). Germline V gives CDR1 SGHAT, CDR2 FQNNGV. The length of the CDR3 is 13 residues. The V gene lost 11 bases and the J gene lost 3 bases, with 15 bases spanning the gap. CDR3 sequence: CAGNGGGTDTQYF. The CDR3 nucleotides read TGTGCCGGGAACGGGGGTGGGACAGATACGCAGTATTTT.

This chain links TRBV5-4 with TRBJ2-5; D is possibly TRBD2 (6 bases). The CDR3 extends over 15 amino acids. Deletions cut 2 bases from V and 2 bases from J, with 13 bases between. The germline gives CDR1 SGHNT, CDR2 YYREEE (reference sequence). CDR3 nucleotides: TGTGCCAGCAGCTTCTGGCGGGAAGGACAAGAGACCCAGTACTTC. Its protein is CASSFWREGQETQYF.

The J gene is TRBJ2-7, the V gene TRBV5-6; TRBD2 is a possible D gene (6 bases). The germline V gene has CDR1 SGHDT and CDR2 YYEEEE. Trimming cost V 4 bases and J 4 bases, with 18 bases left between them. CDR3 length: 15 residues. The CDR3, as DNA: TGTGCCAGCAGCGACGGGGGAGAATGGGGTTACGAGCAGTACTTC. This gives the protein CASSDGGEWGYEQYF.

The chain uses TRBV5-8 and TRBJ1-3; perhaps TRBD1 as D (5 bases). CDR3 size: 15 residues. V lost 1 base and J 2 bases, leaving 10 bases between the germline ends. Germline CDR1 reads SGHTS; CDR2 reads YDEGEE. CDR3 region: CASSLYRRPGNTIYF. CDR3 nucleotides: TGTGCCAGCAGCTTGTACAGGAGACCTGGAAACACCATATATTTT.

This clone was detected once. The V call is TRBV27, the J call TRBJ2-1; maybe TRBD2 (6 bases). V was clipped by 5 bases and J by 5 bases, with 22 bases between them. CDR1 and CDR2 from the germline V gene are MNHEY and SMNVEV (reference sequence). This CDR3 has 17 amino acids. The CDR3 sequence is CASSANPAAQRDNEQFF. CDR3 sequence (DNA): TGTGCCAGCAGTGCAAACCCAGCCGCGCAGCGGGACAATGAGCAGTTCTTC.

The genes are TRBV4-3 and TRBJ1-1; weak D call: TRBD1 (6 bases). The CDR3 consists of 14 residues. The V gene's germline CDR1 is LGHNA and CDR2 YSLEER. The ends were cut back, 2 bases at V and 2 bases at J, with 9 bases in the middle. CDR3 sequence reads: CASSQSGTNTEAFF. The CDR3 nucleotides are TGCGCCAGCAGCCAATCAGGGACAAACACTGAAGCTTTCTTT.

This chain connects TRBV11-2 to TRBJ2-2; D remains ambiguous. This CDR3 has 16 amino acids. CDR1 SGHAT and CDR2 FQNNGV come from the germline V gene. Trimming cost V 5 bases and J 4 bases, with 17 bases left between them. The CDR3 coding sequence is TGTGCCAGCAGCACTCACTTAAATCACGGCACCGGGGAGCTGTTTTTT. Its protein is CASSTHLNHGTGELFF.

The chain uses TRBV29-1 and TRBJ2-3; 10 bases are shared with TRBD1. Germline trimming cut 6 bases from V and 2 bases from J; bases unmatched to any gene: 5. The CDR3 extends over 14 amino acids. Germline V gene data show CDR1 as SQVTM and CDR2 as ANQGSEA. Here the CDR3 reads CSVGQGRYTDTQYF. CDR3 DNA: TGCAGCGTGGGACAGGGGAGATACACAGATACGCAGTATTTT.

The chain employs TRBV7-7 and TRBJ2-7; a weak D match, TRBD1 (6 bases). Germline loops: CDR1 SSHAT, CDR2 FNYEAQ (reference sequence). Trimming took 5 bases from V and 0 from J, leaving 14 bases between them. This CDR3 has 15 amino acids. CDR3 loop: CASSPGGGHSYEQYF. The CDR3, as DNA: TGTGCCAGCAGCCCCGGTGGGGGCCACTCCTACGAGCAGTACTTC.

The chain uses TRBV2 and TRBJ2-7; D is possibly TRBD1 (6 bases). Trimming shortened V by 8 bases and J by 3 bases, and 17 bases separated the two germline ends. The CDR3 has 14 residues. Germline lookup yields CDR1 SNHLY and CDR2 FYNNEI. The CDR3 here is CASLTLTGVYEQYF. The DNA of the CDR3 is TGTGCCAGCCTGACCTTGACAGGTGTCTACGAGCAGTACTTC. The full variable domain, completed using reference TRBV2 and TRBJ2-7, is EPEVTQTPSHQVTQMGQEVILRCVPISNHLYFYWYRQILGQKVEFLVSFYNNEISEKSEIFDDQFSVERPDGSNFTLKIRSTKLEDSAMYFCASLTLTGVYEQYFGPGTRLTVT.

The V and J genes are TRBV5-6 and TRBJ1-1; 10 bases are a match to TRBD1. CDR3 length equals 16 residues. The V gene end was trimmed by 4 bases and the J gene end by 5 bases; junction bases not matched to a gene: 11. Germline V gives CDR1 SGHDT, CDR2 YYEEEE. CDR3 residues: CASSKTGGGGGTEAFF. DNA of the CDR3: TGTGCCAGCAGCAAGACAGGGGGCGGCGGGGGGACTGAAGCTTTCTTT.

This clone was counted between two and nine times. This chain connects TRBV20-1 to TRBJ2-1; 7 positions agree with TRBD2. V shed 0 bases, J shed 12 bases, and the junction held 2 bases outside the gene matches. Germline values: CDR1 DFQATT, CDR2 SNEGSKA (reference sequence). CDR3 length: 11 residues. CDR3 DNA sequence: TGCAGTGCTAGAGACGTAGCGGGGCAGTTCTTC. It translates to CSARDVAGQFF.

The rearrangement uses TRBV14 and TRBJ2-5, with TRBD2 identical over 8 bases. V shed 3 bases and J 0 bases; nucleotides not matched to a gene: 0. Germline CDR1 is SGHDN and CDR2 is FVKESK. This CDR3 has 14 amino acids. CDR3 protein: CASSQRGDQETQYF. CDR3 DNA sequence: TGTGCCAGCAGCCAGCGGGGGGACCAAGAGACCCAGTACTTC. The full variable domain, its missing parts supplied by reference TRBV14 and TRBJ2-5, is EAGVTQFPSHSVIEKGQTVTLRCDPISGHDNLYWYRRVMGKEIKFLLHFVKESKQDESGMPNNRFLAERTGGTYSTLKVQPAELEDSGVYFCASSQRGDQETQYFGPGTRLLVL.

This chain joins TRBV28 and TRBJ1-2; TRBD1 aligns across 7 bases. The CDR3 has 16 amino acids. Unmatched junction bases numbered 6, after V lost 1 base and J lost 1 base. The germline V gene has CDR1 MDHEN and CDR2 SYDVKM. Here the CDR3 DNA reads TGTGCCAGCAGTTTATTTACAGGGGAATATAACTATGGCTACACCTTC. It specifies CASSLFTGEYNYGYTF.

Here the CDR3 reads CASSDSGLAGTTDTQYF. Here the CDR3 DNA reads TGTGCCAGCAGTGACTCAGGGCTAGCGGGGACCACAGATACGCAGTATTTT. The chain carries TRBV6-4 and TRBJ2-3; 9 bases fit TRBD2. J was trimmed by 2 bases and V by 0 bases; bases with no gene match: 6. This CDR3 contains 17 residues. The germline V gene encodes CDR1 MRHNA and CDR2 SNTAGT.

This rearrangement joins TRBV28 to TRBJ2-7; D is perhaps TRBD2 (6 bases). V was pared by 7 bases and J by 6 bases, with 34 bases between. Germline assignment: CDR1 MDHEN and CDR2 SYDVKM. The CDR3 is made up of 19 amino acids. The CDR3 sequence is CASITSGVTTSTLRCEQYF. As DNA, the CDR3 is TGTGCCAGCATTACCTCCGGGGTGACAACTAGCACCCTGCGGTGCGAGCAGTACTTC.

This chain links TRBV19 with TRBJ1-5, with D unclear. The CDR3 extends over 14 amino acids. V was cut by 6 bases and J by 1 base, with 10 bases left in between. CDR1 is LNHDA, CDR2 SQIVND, per germline (reference sequence). The CDR3 DNA reads TGTGCCAGTAGAAAAGGCAGGAGCAATCAGCCCCAGCATTTT. It specifies CASRKGRSNQPQHF.

V is TRBV6-5 and J is TRBJ1-5, with no clear D. This CDR3 is 14 amino acids long. CDR1 MNHEY and CDR2 SVGAGI come from the germline V gene. V was clipped by 6 bases and J by 0 bases, with 9 bases between them. CDR3 DNA sequence: TGTGCCAGCAGCTCAGATGATAGCAATCAGCCCCAGCATTTT. Translated, it gives CASSSDDSNQPQHF.

This clone was detected a few times. The chain joins TRBV10-3 to TRBJ1-3; D is unresolved. Trimming took off 2 bases at V and 2 bases at J, with 10 bases between the two ends. From germline, CDR1 is ENHRY and CDR2 SYGVKD. CDR3 size: 15 residues. CDR3: CAISERTEAGNTIYF. CDR3 nucleotides: TGTGCCATCAGTGAGCGCACGGAGGCTGGAAACACCATATATTTT.